This entry lists 7 T cell receptor beta chains sequenced from one sample in a study of shared clonotypes between healthy human individuals. The assay was immunoSEQ multiplex PCR, and TCRdb's table has in-frame clones only and misses some. Counted here are roughly 2,500,000 clones, over 85% occurring once; the ten biggest clones make up approximately 0.35%. The sequencing sample was made of naive CD4+ T cells from PBMCs. Subset in this sample: CD45RA+ positively selected. The origin of the receptors is a man aged 18 to 35 in good health. Some clones in this sample may be carry-over from other donors' samples.

The chain's CDR3 is CASSPIQGAGNTEAFF. DNA for the CDR3: TGTGCCAGTAGTCCAATACAGGGGGCCGGGAACACTGAAGCTTTCTTT. V gene TRBV19 combines with J gene TRBJ1-1, with 9 nucleotides matching TRBD1. V was pared by 5 bases and J by 1 base, with 8 bases of the junction left unmatched. The germline V gene has CDR1 LNHDA and CDR2 SQIVND (reference sequence). CDR3 size: 16 residues.

This chain joins TRBV5-1 and TRBJ2-3; TRBD1 is a possible D gene (5 bases). V was shortened by 1 base and J by 2 bases, with 14 bases between the two germline ends. Germline V gene data show CDR1 as SGHRS and CDR2 as YFSETQ. The length of the CDR3 is 16 residues. CDR3 sequence reads: CASSLPDSPYTDTQYF. In nucleotides, the CDR3 is TGCGCCAGCAGCTTGCCCGACAGCCCTTACACAGATACGCAGTATTTT.

This clone was recorded only once. This chain connects TRBV2 to TRBJ2-7; weak D call: TRBD2 (5 bases). The V gene's germline CDR1 is SNHLY and CDR2 FYNNEI. Trimming took off 5 bases at V and 6 bases at J, with 5 bases between the two ends. The CDR3 is made up of 10 amino acids. The DNA for the CDR3 is TGTGCCAGCAGTCGGGGCGAGCAGTACTTC. Protein sequence: CASSRGEQYF. Full variable domain (remainder filled in from reference TRBV2 and TRBJ2-7): EPEVTQTPSHQVTQMGQEVILRCVPISNHLYFYWYRQILGQKVEFLVSFYNNEISEKSEIFDDQFSVERPDGSNFTLKIRSTKLEDSAMYFCASSRGEQYFGPGTRLTVT.

Here the CDR3 DNA reads TGTGCCAGCAGCGCCCCCGACCGTGTCACTGAAGCTTTCTTT. Translation: CASSAPDRVTEAFF. This rearrangement joins TRBV7-2 to TRBJ1-1; D remains ambiguous. This CDR3 has 14 amino acids. The germline V gene encodes CDR1 SGHTA and CDR2 FQGNSA. Between the trimmed V and J ends, which lost 5 bases and 4 bases, there was a span of 14 bases.

The CDR3 here is CASSERQTGLYGYTF. For the CDR3, the DNA is TGTGCCAGCAGTGAAAGGCAGACAGGGCTCTATGGCTACACCTTC. The chain joins TRBV6-1 to TRBJ1-2; 7 nucleotides match TRBD1. V lost 2 bases, J lost 4 bases, and 7 bases stayed unmatched. This CDR3 has 15 residues. Germline-derived CDR1 and CDR2 are MNHNS and SASEGT.

This chain uses TRBV5-4 with TRBJ2-5, with 8 positions matching TRBD2. From germline, CDR1 is SGHNT and CDR2 YYREEE (reference sequence). J gave up 1 base and V 3 bases, and 5 bases lay outside the gene matches. This CDR3 comprises 15 residues. CDR3 sequence (DNA): TGTGCCAGCAGCTCGGCGGGAGGTCTCCAAGAGACCCAGTACTTC. Translated, it gives CASSSAGGLQETQYF.

There are a few counts of this clone. The chain links TRBV5-1 to TRBJ2-7; 9 positions match TRBD1. The ends lost 3 bases at V and 5 bases at J; junction bases unmatched: 6. Germline assignment: CDR1 SGHRS and CDR2 YFSETQ. CDR3 size: 14 residues. The CDR3 reads CASSYRDRVDEQYF. The DNA of the CDR3 is TGCGCCAGCAGCTACCGGGACAGGGTGGACGAGCAGTACTTC.